The 13 T cell receptor beta chains below come from one sample, sequenced in a study of T cell repertoires in cytomegalovirus infection (dated by TCRdb to between 2019 and 2020). Sequencing used an Illumina HiSeq 1500. Using fastp trimming at Q25 and MiXCR clonotype assembly, TCRdb reanalyzed the public sequencing data and kept in-frame beta chains. Merged by CDR3 protein, the rows form single entries marked with the most common genes and DNA. This sample gives over 100,000 distinct CDR3 sequences in total; 10% of them show up just once. The ten largest clonotypes hold over 25% of the sample. These TCRs' antigens remain unknown. The sequenced material came from PBMCs, sequenced either directly or after in vitro stimulation (not recorded which). These receptors originate from a human donor in good health (CMV status not recorded). Some clones in this sample may be carry-over from other donors' samples.

This clonotype has at least ten counts. V and J are TRBV6-2 or TRBV6-3 and TRBJ2-1, with D possibly matching TRBD1 (7 bases). V lost 6 bases and J 0 bases, leaving 12 bases between the germline ends. Germline V gives CDR1 MNHEY, CDR2 SVGEGT. The CDR3 is made up of 15 amino acids. CDR3 protein: CASRWGDSSYNEQFF. The DNA for the CDR3 is TGTGCCAGCAGATGGGGGGACAGCTCCTACAATGAGCAGTTCTTC.

This clonotype appeared many times. The chain uses TRBV7-2 and TRBJ1-6, with D perhaps matching TRBD1 (6 bases). The germline V and J ends were trimmed by 3 bases and 7 bases, with 10 bases remaining between them. Germline CDR1 SGHTA, CDR2 FQGNSA. The CDR3 covers 14 residues. DNA of the CDR3: TGTGCCAGCAGCTTGGGGGGCGGAAATTCACCCCTCCACTTT. Encoded protein: CASSLGGGNSPLHF.

This clonotype was counted between two and nine times. The chain links TRBV7-6 to TRBJ2-5, with no clear D. This CDR3 spans 15 amino acids. V was cut by 5 bases and J by 2 bases, with 15 bases left in between. The germline V gene encodes CDR1 SGHVS and CDR2 FNYEAQ. CDR3 sequence (DNA): TGTGCCAGCAGCATGCCACGGACGGATCAAGAGACCCAGTACTTC. Translating it yields CASSMPRTDQETQYF.

This chain links TRBV6-2 or TRBV6-3 with TRBJ1-5, with D unclear. Germline loops: CDR1 MNHEY, CDR2 SVGEGT. CDR3 size: 14 residues. V gave up 2 bases and J gave up 6 bases, with 11 bases separating them. CDR3 protein: CASSYAGFGQPQHF. The CDR3 DNA follows: TGTGCCAGCAGTTACGCGGGGTTCGGTCAGCCCCAGCATTTT.

The chain recombines TRBV5-6 with TRBJ2-1; D remains ambiguous. Trimming cost V 2 bases and J 2 bases, with 5 bases left between them. Germline lookup yields CDR1 SGHDT and CDR2 YYEEEE. This CDR3 region has 13 residues. CDR3: CASSFNPYNEQFF. The CDR3 bases are TGTGCCAGCAGCTTTAACCCCTACAATGAGCAGTTCTTC.

This clonotype was seen ten or more times. The genes are TRBV4-1 and TRBJ1-4; D remains ambiguous. From germline, CDR1 is MGHRA and CDR2 YSYEKL. With 3 bases removed from V and 0 bases from J, the gap between germline ends came to 14 bases. There are 17 residues in the CDR3. The CDR3 sequence: CASSQKPPEATNEKLFF. In nucleotides, the CDR3 is TGCGCCAGCAGCCAGAAACCCCCCGAAGCAACTAATGAAAAACTGTTTTTT.

The rearrangement joins TRBV24-1 to TRBJ2-4; D unresolved. The ends were cut back, 6 bases at V and 6 bases at J, with 11 bases in the middle. Germline lookup yields CDR1 KGHDR and CDR2 SFDVKD. CDR3 length: 13 residues. CDR3 in DNA: TGTGCCACCAGTCGGTCAGGCACAAACATTCAGTACTTC. This codes for CATSRSGTNIQYF.

This clonotype was counted ten times or more. This chain connects TRBV7-2 to TRBJ2-3; D is undetermined. Germline-derived CDR1 and CDR2 are SGHTA and FQGNSA. V was clipped by 5 bases and J by 0 bases, with 6 bases between them. The CDR3 extends over 13 amino acids. CDR3 residues: CASSASSTDTQYF. CDR3 in DNA: TGTGCCAGCAGCGCTTCTAGCACAGATACGCAGTATTTT.

The table lists this clonotype with many counts. This chain joins TRBV7-2 and TRBJ2-1, with 7 bases matching TRBD2. Germline lookup yields CDR1 SGHTA and CDR2 FQGNSA. The CDR3 has 14 amino acids. With V trimmed by 5 bases and J by 9 bases, 10 bases remained unmatched. As DNA, the CDR3 is TGTGCCAGCAGCCGTGGACTAGACGGGGTTGAGCAGTTCTTC. As protein: CASSRGLDGVEQFF.

This clonotype occurred many times. The chain employs TRBV3-1 and TRBJ1-5, with D uncertain. The germline V gene encodes CDR1 LGHDT and CDR2 YNNKEL (reference sequence). V was trimmed by 2 bases and J by 0 bases, leaving 11 bases between them. The CDR3 loop spans 16 amino acids. The CDR3 sequence: CASSQSHGISNQPQHF. CDR3 nucleotide sequence: TGTGCCAGCAGCCAATCGCATGGAATTAGCAATCAGCCCCAGCATTTT. The full variable domain, its missing parts supplied by reference TRBV3-1 and TRBJ1-5, is DTAVSQTPKYLVTQMGNDKSIKCEQNLGHDTMYWYKQDSKKFLKIMFSYNNKELIINETVPNRFSPKSPDKAHLNLHINSLELGDSAVYFCASSQSHGISNQPQHFGDGTRLSIL.

This clonotype was detected many times. The genes are TRBV4-1 and TRBJ2-7; no clear D gene. CDR3 length: 11 amino acids. Germline V gene data show CDR1 as MGHRA and CDR2 as YSYEKL. Trimming pared 5 bases from V and 1 base from J, leaving 3 bases between. As DNA, the CDR3 is TGCGCCAGCAGCGGATCCTACGAGCAGTACTTC. Its translation is CASSGSYEQYF.

This clonotype was counted at least ten times. CDR3 sequence: CASSPPAAGDAGYTF. The CDR3 bases are TGTGCCAGCAGCCCCCCCGCGGCAGGGGATGCTGGCTACACCTTC. The chain links TRBV7-9 to TRBJ1-2, with D perhaps TRBD1 (6 bases). The CDR3 has 15 residues. Per germline, CDR1 SEHNR and CDR2 FQNEAQ (reference sequence). V shed 5 bases and J shed 7 bases, with 20 bases lying between them.

This clonotype has a count of ten or more. This rearrangement joins TRBV7-2 to TRBJ2-5; no definite D call. Looked up from germline, CDR1 is SGHTA and CDR2 is FQGNSA. The CDR3 contains 13 residues. V shed 0 bases and J shed 10 bases, with 12 bases lying between them. The CDR3 nucleotides read TGTGCCAGCAGCTTAGCGGGGTTTCTTTTCCAGTACTTC. As protein: CASSLAGFLFQYF.